This T cell receptor (beta chain) was recorded in a study of molecular identifiers for immune sequencing clone quantification. The overall study: RNA, taken in replicates from around 18,000 or 91,000 naive CD8 cells, was split five ways, with four sequenced. Findings and limits, study-wide: Clone sizes could be underestimated for highly expanded clones when identical TCR molecules share a barcode.

This CDR3 is 13 amino acids long. V was clipped by 2 bases and J by 4 bases, with 7 bases between them. Germline loops: CDR1 SGHRS, CDR2 YFSETQ. Details on this clonotype: Its antigen is unknown.

TCRdb passed the PCR reads through MiXCR, listing each CDR3 protein once. Of approximately 63,000 distinct CDR3 sequences in the sample, 15% to 20% were seen once. Construction of naive CD8 libraries employed about 18,000 to 1,000,000 sorted cells together with 10%, 30% or 50% RNA. Naive CD8 T cells were sorted, and the gate applied was CD8+CD4-CCR7+CD45RA+. The V call is TRBV5-1, the J call TRBJ2-1; D is tentatively TRBD1 or TRBD2 (5 bases each). This receptor was identified in a human donor in good health. Some libraries in this study had Jurkat cell RNA spiked in. Sequencing was carried out using naive CD8+ T cells from blood, with Jurkat cell RNA spiked in. Subset given: FACS-sorted CD8+CD4-CCR7+CD45RA+ naive T cells. CDR3 amino acids: CASSFEGYNEQFF. The CDR3 region has the DNA TGCGCCAGCAGCTTCGAGGGGTACAATGAGCAGTTCTTC.